A single sample gave rise to the 5 T cell receptor beta chains below, sequenced in a study of identifying expanded T cells in peripheral blood. Repertoires were generated with immunoSEQ multiplex PCR, while TCRdb's copy carries only in-frame clones and drops some. Among fewer than 85,000 clones listed, about 88% were seen once. The material sequenced was blood. These receptor sequences come from a person aged 18-70 years in good health.

The chain combines TRBV9 with TRBJ1-1, with D unresolved. The CDR3 runs 14 residues. Germline V CDR1 and CDR2: SGDLS, YYNGEE. Trimming took 3 bases from V and 0 from J, leaving 9 bases between them. This chain's CDR3 is CASSAQPMNTEAFF. The CDR3 coding sequence is TGTGCCAGCAGCGCACAGCCAATGAACACTGAAGCTTTCTTT.

V and J are TRBV11-2 and TRBJ1-5; D not resolved. The CDR3 runs to 13 residues. Per the germline V gene, CDR1 is SGHAT and CDR2 is FQNNGV. V was pared by 3 bases and J by 5 bases, with 8 bases between. The CDR3 loop reads CASSLAPDQPQHF. For the CDR3, the DNA is TGTGCCAGCAGCTTGGCCCCGGATCAGCCCCAGCATTTT. The variable domain in full, with the rest retrieved from reference TRBV11-2 and TRBJ1-5, is EAGVAQSPRYKIIEKRQSVAFWCNPISGHATLYWYQQILGQGPKLLIQFQNNGVVDDSQLPKDRFSAERLKGVDSTLKIQPAKLEDSAVYLCASSLAPDQPQHFGDGTRLSIL.

The V gene is TRBV19, the J gene TRBJ1-1; D perhaps matches TRBD1 (6 bases). V was trimmed by 6 bases and J by 0 bases, leaving 11 bases between them. Germline lookup yields CDR1 LNHDA and CDR2 SQIVND (reference sequence). The CDR3 has 14 amino acids. As DNA, the CDR3 is TGTGCCAGTAGCATCGGACAGTTGAACACTGAAGCTTTCTTT. Amino acids: CASSIGQLNTEAFF.

This clone was seen only a few times. The chain combines TRBV20-1 with TRBJ2-7; possible D gene TRBD2, 5 bases. V lost 4 bases and J 6 bases, leaving 7 bases between the germline ends. The CDR3 is 10 amino acids. Germline V gene data show CDR1 as DFQATT and CDR2 as SNEGSKA (reference sequence). CDR3 coding DNA: TGCAGTGCTATAGGGAGCGAGCAGTACTTC. Translated, it gives CSAIGSEQYF.

The V and J genes are TRBV6-1 and TRBJ2-1, with 10 bases fitting TRBD1. The CDR3 has 15 residues. V shed 3 bases, J shed 4 bases, and the junction held 3 bases outside the gene matches. Germline CDR1 and CDR2: MNHNS and SASEGT. CDR3 protein: CASSEGQGQYNEQFF. The DNA of the CDR3 is TGTGCCAGCAGTGAGGGACAGGGGCAGTACAATGAGCAGTTCTTC.